This T cell receptor beta chain was sequenced for a study of blood T cell repertoires in COVID-19. At the level of the study: Specimens from acute and convalescent COVID-19 originated in the United States, Italy and Spain. T cells, B-cell-depleted T cells, or PBMCs supplied cDNA or gDNA.

Methods used by the authors: By means of reference gene primer amplification, nucleated cell counts were estimated. TCRdb's table, derived via immunoSEQ multiplex PCR, lists solely in-frame clones and lacks some. D and trimming were read from the DNA, whereas the V and J calls and clone size are those reported in that table. The sample comprises some 150,000 clones, about 86% of which are singletons, and more than 6.5% rests with the top ten. CDR1 and CDR2 (germline): GTSNPN, SVGIG (reference sequence). The CDR3 runs 15 residues. Trimming removed 3 bases at V and 7 bases at J, with 19 bases between. The TCR was taken from a woman older than 75 in a cohort sampled during active or convalescent COVID-19. The sequenced sample was peripheral blood. The chain has TRBV30 and TRBJ1-5, with unresolved D. The CDR3 sequence is CAWRGTGAQGQPQHF. For the CDR3, the DNA is TGTGCCTGGAGGGGAACGGGAGCCCAAGGGCAGCCCCAGCATTTT.